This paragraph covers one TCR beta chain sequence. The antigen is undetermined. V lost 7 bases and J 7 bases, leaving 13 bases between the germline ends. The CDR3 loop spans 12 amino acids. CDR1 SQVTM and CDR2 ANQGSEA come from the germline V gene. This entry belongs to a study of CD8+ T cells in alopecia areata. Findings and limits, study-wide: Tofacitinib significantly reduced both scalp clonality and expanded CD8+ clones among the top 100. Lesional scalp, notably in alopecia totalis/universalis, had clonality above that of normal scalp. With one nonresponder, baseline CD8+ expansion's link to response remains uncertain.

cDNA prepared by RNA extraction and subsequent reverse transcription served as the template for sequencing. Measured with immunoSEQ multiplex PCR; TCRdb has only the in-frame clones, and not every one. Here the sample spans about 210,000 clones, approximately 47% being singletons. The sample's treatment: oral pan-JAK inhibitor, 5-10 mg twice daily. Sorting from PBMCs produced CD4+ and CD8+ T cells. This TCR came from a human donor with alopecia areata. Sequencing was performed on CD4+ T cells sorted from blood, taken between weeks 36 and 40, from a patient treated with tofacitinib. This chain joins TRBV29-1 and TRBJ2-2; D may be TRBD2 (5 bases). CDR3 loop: CSAWTSFGELFF. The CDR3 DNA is TGCAGCGCCTGGACTTCTTTCGGGGAGCTGTTTTTT.